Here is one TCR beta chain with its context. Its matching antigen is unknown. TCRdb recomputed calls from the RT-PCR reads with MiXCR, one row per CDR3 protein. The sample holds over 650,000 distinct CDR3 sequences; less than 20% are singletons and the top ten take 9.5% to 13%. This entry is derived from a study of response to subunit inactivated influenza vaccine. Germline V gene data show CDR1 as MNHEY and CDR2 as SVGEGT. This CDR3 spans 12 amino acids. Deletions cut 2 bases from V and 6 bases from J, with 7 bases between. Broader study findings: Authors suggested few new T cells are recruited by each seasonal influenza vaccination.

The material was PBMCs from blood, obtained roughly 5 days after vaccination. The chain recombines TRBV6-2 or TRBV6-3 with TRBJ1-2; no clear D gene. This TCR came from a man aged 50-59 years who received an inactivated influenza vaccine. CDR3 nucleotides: TGTGCCAGCAGTTACGGGGAGCATGGCTACACCTTC. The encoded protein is CASSYGEHGYTF.